Shown below are 20 T cell receptor beta chains from a single sample sequenced in a study of OX40 agonist ivuxolimab in advanced cancers. The data were produced by immunoSEQ multiplex PCR, yet TCRdb's version contains in-frame clones alone and is incomplete. The sample holds tens of thousands of clones, roughly 87% seen once. Sequences were derived from CD4+ or CD8+ T cells sorted from blood, sampled in a trial of the OX40 agonist ivuxolimab. The receptors come from an adult with an advanced solid tumor such as melanoma, head and neck, liver or kidney cancer.

The chain carries TRBV6-4 and TRBJ2-2, with TRBD2 matching over 11 bases. Germline V gives CDR1 MRHNA, CDR2 SNTAGT. V lost 1 base and J lost 3; bases outside the gene matches: 4. The CDR3 extends over 17 amino acids. The CDR3 bases are TGTGCCAGCAGTGACTTTTTGACTAGCGGGGACACCGGGGAGCTGTTTTTT. This sequence encodes CASSDFLTSGDTGELFF.

V and J are TRBV5-6 and TRBJ2-2; TRBD2 aligns across 7 bases. The CDR3 length is 19 residues. Trimming removed 4 bases from V and 2 bases from J; junction bases left unmatched: 17. Per germline, CDR1 SGHDT and CDR2 YYEEEE. Here the CDR3 reads CASSTGPLREWDNTGELFF. Written as DNA, the CDR3 is TGTGCCAGCAGCACGGGGCCCTTGCGGGAGTGGGATAACACCGGGGAGCTGTTTTTT.

This chain links TRBV7-9 with TRBJ2-5; D possibly matches TRBD1 or TRBD2 (5 bases each). There are 18 residues in the CDR3. Germline V gives CDR1 SEHNR, CDR2 FQNEAQ (reference sequence). V was cut by 6 bases and J by 11 bases, with 34 bases left in between. The CDR3 DNA is TGTGCCAGCAGTCCTCCGTCGATGACTCCAGGATCACTAGGGGAGCAGTACTTC. It specifies CASSPPSMTPGSLGEQYF.

The V and J genes are TRBV6-1 and TRBJ2-7; TRBD1 matches 8 bases. V trimming: 4 bases; J trimming: 6 bases; junction bases outside the gene matches: 5. The CDR3 runs to 13 residues. In germline, CDR1 is MNHNS, CDR2 SASEGT. The CDR3 nucleotides read TGTGCCAGCAGTGGACAGGGGCTTTCCGAGCAGTACTTC. Its protein product is CASSGQGLSEQYF.

A single count supports this clone. The rearrangement links TRBV25-1 to TRBJ2-7, with 7 bases identical to TRBD2. Trimming cost V 6 bases and J 0 bases; bases outside gene matches: 2. The germline V gene has CDR1 MGHDK and CDR2 SYGVNS. The CDR3 sequence is 13 residues long. The CDR3: CASRRDYSYEQYF. In DNA form, the CDR3 reads TGTGCCAGCAGACGGGACTACTCCTACGAGCAGTACTTC.

The chain links TRBV6-1 to TRBJ2-5; 11 positions match TRBD2. V trimming: 6 bases; J trimming: 5 bases; junction bases outside the gene matches: 5. The CDR3 length is 14 residues. Looked up from germline, CDR1 is MNHNS and CDR2 is SASEGT. The CDR3 bases are TGTGCCAGCAGGCTAGCGGGAGGAAAGGAGACCCAGTACTTC. Protein: CASRLAGGKETQYF.

J is TRBJ2-5 and V is TRBV28; D is possibly TRBD2 (5 bases). Germline assignment: CDR1 MDHEN and CDR2 SYDVKM. V lost 3 bases and J lost 4, with 9 bases in between. The CDR3 has 13 residues. The CDR3 DNA reads as TGTGCCAGCAGTTTGAGGGTGCCAGAGACCCAGTACTTC. Residues: CASSLRVPETQYF.

The CDR3 bases are TGTGCCAGCAGACAGACAGGGGGCAGAGAGACCCAGTACTTC. Its protein is CASRQTGGRETQYF. The chain is built from TRBV14 and TRBJ2-5; 10 bases are a match to TRBD1. CDR1 is SGHDN, CDR2 FVKESK, per germline. The junction had 5 bases not matched to a gene; V was cut back by 6 bases and J by 4 bases. The CDR3 runs to 14 residues.

In regard to this clone: Other DNA sequences in the same sample also yield this CDR3. This chain connects TRBV7-9 to TRBJ2-3, with D tentatively TRBD1 (6 bases). Trimming left V 1 base short and J 1 base short, with 6 bases between. The CDR3 sequence is 14 residues long. The V gene's germline CDR1 is SEHNR and CDR2 FQNEAQ (reference sequence). The CDR3 is CASSLGTGTDTQYF. CDR3 nucleotide sequence: TGTGCCAGCAGCTTAGGGACAGGCACAGATACGCAGTATTTT.

The chain couples TRBV25-1 to TRBJ2-3; possibly TRBD2 for D (5 bases). V lost 7 bases, J lost 3 bases, and 14 bases lay in between. The germline gives CDR1 MGHDK, CDR2 SYGVNS. This CDR3 is built from 14 residues. The CDR3 spells CASMDIEGTDTQYF. CDR3 sequence (DNA): TGTGCCAGCATGGATATCGAGGGAACAGATACGCAGTATTTT. Using reference TRBV25-1 and TRBJ2-3 for the parts outside the CDR3, the full variable domain is EADIYQTPRYLVIGTGKKITLECSQTMGHDKMYWYQQDPGMELHLIHYSYGVNSTEKGDLSSESTVSRIRTEHFPLTLESARPSHTSQYLCASMDIEGTDTQYFGPGTRLTVL.

The chain employs TRBV2 and TRBJ1-6; tentative D call: TRBD1 (6 bases). Looked up from germline, CDR1 is SNHLY and CDR2 is FYNNEI. Trimming took off 6 bases at V and 10 bases at J, with 19 bases between the two ends. The CDR3 contains 15 residues. CDR3 sequence (DNA): TGTGCCAGCAGACGGGGGGCAAGGGGAAACTCACCCCTCCACTTT. Translated: CASRRGARGNSPLHF.

The chain has TRBV27 and TRBJ1-6, with D unclear. CDR1 and CDR2 from the germline V gene are MNHEY and SMNVEV (reference sequence). V dropped 3 bases and J dropped 0 bases, with 6 bases sitting between them. This CDR3 spans 15 amino acids. The CDR3 reads CASSFGSSYNSPLHF. CDR3 sequence (DNA): TGTGCCAGCAGTTTTGGGAGCTCCTATAATTCACCCCTCCACTTT.

J is TRBJ2-1 and V is TRBV30; D is ambiguous. CDR3 length: 13 amino acids. The germline V gene encodes CDR1 GTSNPN and CDR2 SVGIG (reference sequence). V lost 0 bases to trimming and J lost 5 bases, with 8 bases between them. CDR3 in DNA: TGTGCCTGGAGTGTAAGCAATAACAATGAGCAGTTCTTC. It encodes CAWSVSNNNEQFF. Based on the CDR3 plus reference TRBV30 and TRBJ2-1, the full variable domain is SQTIHQWPATLVQPVGSPLSLECTVEGTSNPNLYWYRQAAGRGLQLLFYSVGIGQISSEVPQNLSASRPQDRQFILSSKKLLLSDSGFYLCAWSVSNNNEQFFGPGTRLTVL.

The rearrangement links TRBV2 to TRBJ1-4; TRBD1 aligns across 7 bases. CDR3 length: 14 residues. Germline assignment: CDR1 SNHLY and CDR2 FYNNEI. V was clipped by 4 bases and J by 7 bases; unmatched bases: 6. The CDR3 is CASSATGLGEKLFF. CDR3 DNA sequence: TGTGCCAGCAGTGCGACAGGGTTGGGTGAAAAACTGTTTTTT.

The rearrangement links TRBV10-3 to TRBJ2-1; tentatively, D is TRBD2 (5 bases). Trimming pared 6 bases from V and 3 bases from J, leaving 9 bases between. This CDR3 is built from 13 residues. In germline, CDR1 is ENHRY, CDR2 SYGVKD. CDR3 bases: TGTGCCATCAGGGACTCCGACTACAATGAGCAGTTCTTC. Translated: CAIRDSDYNEQFF.

The chain employs TRBV18 and TRBJ1-5; perhaps TRBD1 as D (5 bases). Germline CDR1 reads KGHSH; CDR2 reads LQKENI. The V end lost 6 bases, the J end lost 5 bases, and 11 bases lay between the germline ends. The CDR3 loop spans 13 amino acids. The CDR3 DNA follows: TGTGCCAGCTCCCACAGGTTTGATCAGCCCCAGCATTTT. Translating it yields CASSHRFDQPQHF.

The chain joins TRBV15 to TRBJ1-4; TRBD1 agrees at 7 bases. Germline V gene data show CDR1 as LNHNV and CDR2 as YYDKDF (reference sequence). J lost 0 bases, V lost 2 bases, and 6 bases had no gene match. This CDR3 has 17 amino acids. The CDR3 loop is CATSRRSGGTTNEKLFF. The CDR3 DNA sequence: TGTGCCACCAGCAGAAGGTCAGGGGGGACAACTAATGAAAAACTGTTTTTT. The variable domain in full, completed from reference TRBV15 and TRBJ1-4, reads DAMVIQNPRYQVTQFGKPVTLSCSQTLNHNVMYWYQQKSSQAPKLLFHYYDKDFNNEADTPDNFQSRRPNTSFCFLDIRSPGLGDTAMYLCATSRRSGGTTNEKLFFGSGTQLSVL.

The chain uses TRBV6-4 and TRBJ2-2; 10 bases line up with TRBD2. CDR1 and CDR2 from the germline V gene are MRHNA and SNTAGT. This CDR3 contains 20 residues. Trimming at V came to 2 bases and at J to 0 bases, leaving 12 bases not matched to a gene. This CDR3 is CASSDIFTSGATSNTGELFF. CDR3 coding DNA: TGTGCCAGCAGTGACATTTTTACTAGCGGGGCAACTTCGAACACCGGGGAGCTGTTTTTT.

The chain employs TRBV10-2 and TRBJ1-5; 8 nucleotides agree with TRBD1. The germline V gene has CDR1 WSHSY and CDR2 SAAADI. V trimming: 6 bases; J trimming: 6 bases; junction bases outside the gene matches: 7. CDR3 size: 14 residues. The CDR3 DNA is TGCGCCAGCAGAGACAGGGGTAGCGCTCAGCCCCAGCATTTT. Translating it yields CASRDRGSAQPQHF.

The chain employs TRBV6-4 and TRBJ2-7, with 10 bases lining up with TRBD2. Trimming at V came to 1 base and at J to 3 bases, leaving 3 bases not matched to a gene. Germline CDR1 MRHNA, CDR2 SNTAGT. The CDR3 has 15 amino acids. In nucleotides, the CDR3 is TGTGCCAGCAGTGACTGGGGACTAGCGAACTACGAGCAGTACTTC. Amino acids: CASSDWGLANYEQYF.